A single sample gave rise to the 18 T cell receptor beta chains below, sequenced in a study of blood T cell repertoires in COVID-19 (dated by TCRdb to 2020 to 2022). To prepare the library, the immunoSEQ multiplex PCR assay was applied. TCRdb obtained this table from immuneACCESS and retained in-frame rearrangements with V and J assigned. These tables miss some clones; where compared with another copy, unresolved V genes account for less than half of the shortfall, and the remainder is unexplained. This sample lists more than 250,000 clones; roughly 88% were detected once. The ten largest clones capture under 2.5% of the sample. The sample consisted of PBMCs or T cells enriched from blood (not recorded which). The source is a man between 25 and 39 years old who had recovered from COVID-19.

This chain links TRBV24-1 with TRBJ2-1; 7 bases line up with TRBD2. After removal of 7 bases from V and 1 base from J, the junction contained 3 bases not matched to a gene. CDR3 size: 14 residues. Germline V gene lookup returns CDR1 KGHDR and CDR2 SFDVKD. DNA for the CDR3: TGTGCCACCAGCCACGGGGGGTCCTACAATGAGCAGTTCTTC. As protein: CATSHGGSYNEQFF.

Written as DNA, the CDR3 is TGTGCCAGCAAAAGCGTCAGGGAAGGGACCCAGTACTTC. Residues: CASKSVREGTQYF. The chain uses TRBV14 and TRBJ2-5; TRBD1 might be the D (5 bases). From germline, CDR1 is SGHDN and CDR2 FVKESK. The V end was cut by 7 bases, the J end by 7 bases, with 16 bases between. The CDR3 is made up of 13 amino acids.

This clone was seen once. The chain combines TRBV7-9 with TRBJ2-7, with D perhaps TRBD1 (5 bases). Germline CDR1 is SEHNR and CDR2 is FQNEAQ (reference sequence). With 1 base removed from V and 6 bases from J, the gap between germline ends came to 7 bases. The CDR3 sequence is 12 residues long. In DNA, the CDR3 is TGTGCCAGCAGCTTAGGGGGCTCCGAGCAGTACTTC. Protein product: CASSLGGSEQYF.

This chain joins TRBV7-9 and TRBJ2-7; D remains unclear. V gave up 5 bases and J gave up 3 bases, with 5 bases separating them. The CDR3 loop spans 11 amino acids. CDR1 SEHNR and CDR2 FQNEAQ come from the germline V gene (reference sequence). This CDR3 reads CASSTVYEQYF. Here the CDR3 DNA reads TGTGCCAGCAGCACAGTCTACGAGCAGTACTTC. Together with reference TRBV7-9 and TRBJ2-7, the CDR3 gives the full variable domain: DTGVSQNPRHKITKRGQNVTFRCDPISEHNRLYWYRQTLGQGPEFLTYFQNEAQLEKSRLLSDRFSAERPKGSFSTLEIQRTEQGDSAMYLCASSTVYEQYFGPGTRLTVT.

The rearrangement links TRBV18 to TRBJ2-2; maybe TRBD1 (6 bases). V shed 3 bases and J shed 5 bases, with 10 bases lying between them. The CDR3 extends over 14 amino acids. CDR1 is KGHSH, CDR2 LQKENI, per germline. This CDR3 is CASSPGQLTGELFF. The CDR3, as DNA: TGTGCCAGCTCACCCGGACAGTTAACCGGGGAGCTGTTTTTT.

The table lists this clone with a count of one. V usage is TRBV19 and J usage is TRBJ2-3, with TRBD1 matching 12 bases. V dropped 4 bases and J dropped 12; count of bases not matched to a gene: 5. CDR1 and CDR2 from the germline V gene are LNHDA and SQIVND (reference sequence). This CDR3 contains 13 residues. This chain's CDR3 is CASSSTGTGGQYF. For the CDR3, the DNA is TGTGCCAGTAGTAGCACCGGGACAGGGGGCCAGTATTTT.

The rearrangement uses TRBV7-8 and TRBJ1-2, with D perhaps matching TRBD1 (5 bases). V lost 1 base to trimming and J lost 6 bases, with 9 bases between them. Germline CDR1 and CDR2: SGHVS and FQNEAQ. CDR3 length equals 13 residues. The CDR3 DNA follows: TGTGCCAGCAGCTTAGTCCAGGGTAATGGCTACACCTTC. This sequence encodes CASSLVQGNGYTF.

This sequence joins TRBV27 and TRBJ2-1; 8 bases map to TRBD1. The length of the CDR3 is 16 residues. The germline gives CDR1 MNHEY, CDR2 SMNVEV (reference sequence). With V trimmed by 6 bases and J by 7 bases, 14 bases remained unmatched. The CDR3: CASRPLRAGGLNEQFF. The DNA of the CDR3 is TGTGCCAGCAGACCCTTAAGGGCAGGGGGCTTGAATGAGCAGTTCTTC.

The rearrangement uses TRBV20-1 and TRBJ2-2, with a weak D call TRBD1 (6 bases). This CDR3 comprises 19 residues. CDR1 is DFQATT and CDR2 is SNEGSKA in the germline V gene (reference sequence). The V end was cut by 3 bases, the J end by 0 bases, with 23 bases between. The CDR3 sequence: CSASCPYGQRRSNTGELFF. The DNA for the CDR3 is TGCAGTGCTAGTTGCCCCTATGGACAGAGACGCTCGAACACCGGGGAGCTGTTTTTT.

CDR3 protein: CASSVSWSSGNTIYF. The CDR3 coding sequence is TGTGCCAGCAGCGTAAGTTGGAGCTCTGGAAACACCATATATTTT. V usage is TRBV9 and J usage is TRBJ1-3; D gene uncertain. Between the trimmed V and J ends, which lost 1 base and 0 bases, there was a span of 8 bases. The CDR3 length is 15 residues. The germline V gene encodes CDR1 SGDLS and CDR2 YYNGEE.

Here the CDR3 DNA reads TGTGCCAGCAGTTCAACAGGGCAGGGCGGTGGCTACACCTTC. It is translated as CASSSTGQGGGYTF. The rearrangement links TRBV27 to TRBJ1-2; a weak D match, TRBD1 (6 bases). Germline V gives CDR1 MNHEY, CDR2 SMNVEV (reference sequence). V was shortened by 4 bases and J by 7 bases, with 16 bases between the two germline ends. The CDR3 loop spans 14 amino acids.

The rearrangement uses TRBV10-1 and TRBJ1-1, with D possibly TRBD1 on 6 matching bases. Trimming took 6 bases from V and 0 from J, leaving 8 bases between them. Germline assignment: CDR1 WNHNN and CDR2 SYGVQD (reference sequence). The CDR3 loop spans 13 amino acids. The CDR3 DNA reads as TGCGCCAGCAGAAGGACAGTGAACACTGAAGCTTTCTTT. This encodes CASRRTVNTEAFF.

The V gene is TRBV5-6, the J gene TRBJ1-1, with D perhaps matching TRBD1 (6 bases). Germline V gives CDR1 SGHDT, CDR2 YYEEEE. Trimming removed 4 bases from V and 0 bases from J, with 10 bases in between. The CDR3 has 14 residues. The CDR3 spells CASSTWTVNTEAFF. CDR3 DNA: TGTGCCAGCAGCACCTGGACAGTGAACACTGAAGCTTTCTTT.

This chain links TRBV5-1 with TRBJ2-1; D possibly corresponds to TRBD1 (5 bases). The CDR3 is 14 residues long. Germline V gene data show CDR1 as SGHRS and CDR2 as YFSETQ. Trimming left V 1 base short and J 6 bases short, with 11 bases between. The CDR3 protein is CASSLPAGSNEQFF. CDR3 nucleotides: TGCGCCAGCAGCTTGCCCGCAGGGTCCAATGAGCAGTTCTTC.

This clone came up a few times. The rearrangement joins TRBV11-2 to TRBJ1-1; D is ambiguous. Trimming took 5 bases from V and 1 from J, leaving 8 bases between them. The CDR3 is made up of 13 amino acids. Germline CDR1 SGHAT, CDR2 FQNNGV. The CDR3 DNA reads TGTGCCAGCAGCCAGTTCCAGAACACTGAAGCTTTCTTT. This encodes CASSQFQNTEAFF.

There are many counts of this clone. This chain links TRBV5-6 with TRBJ1-5; D not certain. This CDR3 is built from 14 residues. Trimming stripped 2 bases from V and 0 bases from J, with 6 bases between. The germline V gene has CDR1 SGHDT and CDR2 YYEEEE. In nucleotides, the CDR3 is TGTGCCAGCAGCTTTGGGAGTAGCAATCAGCCCCAGCATTTT. Protein product: CASSFGSSNQPQHF. The full variable domain, its missing parts supplied by reference TRBV5-6 and TRBJ1-5, is DAGVTQSPTHLIKTRGQQVTLRCSPKSGHDTVSWYQQALGQGPQFIFQYYEEEERQRGNFPDRFSGHQFPNYSSELNVNALLLGDSALYLCASSFGSSNQPQHFGDGTRLSIL.

This chain joins TRBV9 and TRBJ2-4; 7 bases are a match to TRBD2. With V trimmed by 5 bases and J by 2 bases, 13 bases remained unmatched. There are 17 residues in the CDR3. The germline V gene has CDR1 SGDLS and CDR2 YYNGEE. The CDR3, as DNA: TGTGCCAGCAGTGAAGGGAGGGATTTACTGTCCAAAAACATTCAGTACTTC. This codes for CASSEGRDLLSKNIQYF. The full variable domain, rest sourced from reference TRBV9 and TRBJ2-4, is DSGVTQTPKHLITATGQRVTLRCSPRSGDLSVYWYQQSLDQGLQFLIQYYNGEERAKGNILERFSAQQFPDLHSELNLSSLELGDSALYFCASSEGRDLLSKNIQYFGAGTRLSVL.

V and J are TRBV5-1 and TRBJ1-2; D is ambiguous. The length of the CDR3 is 16 residues. Trimming stripped 0 bases from V and 7 bases from J, with 19 bases between. CDR1 is SGHRS and CDR2 is YFSETQ in the germline V gene. This CDR3 is CASSLEVMGRSAGYTF. The CDR3 coding sequence is TGCGCCAGCAGCTTGGAGGTCATGGGGAGGTCCGCTGGCTACACCTTC.